This entry features one TCR beta chain sequence. This entry is derived from a study of blood T cell repertoires in COVID-19. Whole-study context: T cells, B-cell-depleted T cells, or PBMCs supplied cDNA or gDNA.

The method was immunoSEQ multiplex PCR; TCRdb's version includes in-frame clones alone and lacks a portion of them. Here the sample spans about 34,000 clones, roughly 80% being singletons. Germline loops: CDR1 SEHNR, CDR2 FQNEAQ (reference sequence). J was trimmed by 7 bases and V by 5 bases; bases with no gene match: 7. This CDR3 has 15 residues. The chain joins TRBV7-9 to TRBJ1-4, with 10 bases that match TRBD1. The sequence was obtained from a man older than 75 with active or convalescent COVID-19. Sequenced: peripheral blood. CDR3 sequence: CASSRQTGGGEKLFF. Here the CDR3 DNA reads TGTGCCAGCAGCCGACAGACAGGGGGCGGTGAAAAACTGTTTTTT.